This record concerns one T cell receptor beta chain sequence. This sample is drawn from a study of Ad26.COV2.S vaccination and SARS-CoV-2 variants. Across the whole study: Donor participated within the Ad26.COV2.S arm of the COV1001 trial. Dosing was one shot or two shots 56 days apart.

The data were produced by immunoSEQ multiplex PCR, yet TCRdb's version contains in-frame clones alone and is incomplete. The sample has more than 300,000 clones, around 89% seen once. Sample treatment: around 19 received Ad26.COV2.S at low or high dose, single or two shots; about 5 received placebo; per-sample allocation not given. Sampling happened 63 days after the first vaccine or placebo injection. The CDR3 is 17 amino acids. The junction had 12 bases not matched to a gene; V was cut back by 5 bases and J by 3 bases. Germline CDR1 is MNHEY and CDR2 is SMNVEV (reference sequence). Material: peripheral blood, obtained in a trial of Ad26.COV2.S vaccine versus placebo. This chain links TRBV27 with TRBJ2-2, with TRBD1 matching over 7 bases. The clonotype comes from a person between 18 and 60 years old who received the Ad26.COV2.S COVID-19 vaccine or a placebo. The CDR3 loop reads CASSPYTGESYTGELFF. The CDR3 DNA follows: TGTGCCAGCAGTCCGTATACAGGGGAATCTTACACCGGGGAGCTGTTTTTT.